These 28 T cell receptor beta chains share one sample of origin, sequenced in a study of metastatic and nonmetastatic thyroid tumors (TCRdb year 2020). The library was produced with PCR. Sequencing used an Illumina HiSeq 4000. TCRdb handled the public reads itself, with Q25 trimming in fastp and clone calling in MiXCR, and kept productive beta chains. For this sample there are roughly 28,000 clones; 16% appear just once. Around 4.4% of the sample is in the top ten clones. None of the patients had been given any treatment before thyroid surgery. The sample consisted of blood. Source of these receptors: a female donor with papillary thyroid cancer or a benign thyroid nodule (not recorded which). Some clones in this sample may be carry-over from other donors' samples.

This clone was observed many times. This chain uses TRBV5-1 with TRBJ2-1, with TRBD2 matching 7 bases. Losses at the gene ends were 5 bases for V and 3 bases for J; bases not matched to a gene: 5. This CDR3 spans 14 amino acids. Per germline, CDR1 SGHRS and CDR2 YFSETQ. CDR3 loop: CASRIAGIYNEQFF. The CDR3 region has the DNA TGCGCCAGCAGAATAGCGGGTATCTACAATGAGCAGTTCTTC.

This clone appeared many times. The chain joins TRBV27 to TRBJ1-2; 11 nucleotides match TRBD1. V lost 6 bases to trimming and J lost 7 bases; unmatched junction nucleotides: 10. Germline V CDR1 and CDR2: MNHEY, SMNVEV (reference sequence). The CDR3 spans 15 residues. This CDR3 is CASRTGGQGVFGYTF. In nucleotides, the CDR3 is TGTGCCAGCAGGACAGGGGGACAGGGGGTTTTTGGCTACACCTTC.

This clone occurred many times. The chain couples TRBV7-8 to TRBJ2-2; D is unclear. The CDR3 runs 16 residues. Germline CDR1 SGHVS, CDR2 FQNEAQ. V lost 5 bases and J 0 bases, leaving 13 bases between the germline ends. Here the CDR3 DNA reads TGTGCCAGCAGCCTCTCTGGGGTAACGAACACCGGGGAGCTGTTTTTT. The encoded protein is CASSLSGVTNTGELFF.

By sample share, this clone is medium-sized. The chain carries TRBV2 and TRBJ2-7; D is possibly TRBD1 (6 bases). The V end lost 6 bases, the J end lost 2 bases, and 8 bases lay between the germline ends. The CDR3 is made up of 12 amino acids. Germline CDR1 SNHLY, CDR2 FYNNEI. CDR3 in amino acids: CASRGDTYEQYF. Written as DNA, the CDR3 is TGTGCCAGCAGGGGGGACACCTACGAGCAGTACTTC.

As regards this clone: One end of the junction does not line up with germline, which may come from a read error. The chain links TRBV2 to TRBJ2-7; 9 nucleotides align to TRBD1. CDR1 is SNHLY and CDR2 is FYNNEI in the germline V gene. CDR3 size: 17 residues. The CDR3, as DNA: TGTGCCAGCAGTGAATTTGTGCTCGGGACAGGGATCTACGAGCAGTGCTTC. It specifies CASSEFVLGTGIYEQCF. The full variable domain, with the rest looked up from reference TRBV2 and TRBJ2-7, is EPEVTQTPSHQVTQMGQEVILRCVPISNHLYFYWYRQILGQKVEFLVSFYNNEISEKSEIFDDQFSVERPDGSNFTLKIRSTKLEDSAMYFCASSEFVLGTGIYEQCFGPGTRLTVT.

This clone was found many times. The rearrangement links TRBV30 to TRBJ1-4, with D maybe TRBD1 (6 bases). Trimming shortened V by 0 bases and J by 5 bases, and 10 bases separated the two germline ends. The CDR3 sequence is 14 residues long. Looked up from germline, CDR1 is GTSNPN and CDR2 is SVGIG (reference sequence). CDR3 sequence reads: CAWSVQGINEKLFF. In nucleotides, the CDR3 is TGTGCCTGGAGTGTACAGGGTATCAATGAAAAACTGTTTTTT.

This clone was observed many times. V gene TRBV6-1 combines with J gene TRBJ2-5, with 7 nucleotides matching TRBD2. CDR3 size: 15 residues. The V and J ends lost 4 bases and 5 bases, in that order; junction bases with no gene match: 10. The germline V gene has CDR1 MNHNS and CDR2 SASEGT. CDR3 sequence reads: CASSAFTWGGETQYF. In DNA, the CDR3 is TGTGCCAGCAGTGCTTTCACATGGGGGGGGGAGACCCAGTACTTC.

This clone was seen repeatedly, ten times or more. The chain combines TRBV19 with TRBJ2-5; D is perhaps TRBD2 (6 bases). V was trimmed by 7 bases and J by 4 bases, leaving 13 bases between them. This CDR3 has 13 residues. Germline V lookup: CDR1 LNHDA, CDR2 SQIVND (reference sequence). The CDR3 DNA is TGTGCCAGTAAAAGGGGAGGATCAGAGACCCAGTACTTC. Translated: CASKRGGSETQYF.

This clone occurred a few times. The chain recombines TRBV15 with TRBJ2-7; 8 nucleotides agree with TRBD1. From germline, CDR1 is LNHNV and CDR2 YYDKDF (reference sequence). With 0 bases clipped from V and 1 base from J, the junction kept 5 bases outside the gene matches. The CDR3 has 16 amino acids. The CDR3 DNA follows: TGTGCCACCAGCAGAGACCGGACAGGGATTTCCTACGAGCAGTACTTC. Its protein is CATSRDRTGISYEQYF.

By its share, this clone is medium-sized. The chain combines TRBV19 with TRBJ2-2, with D unresolved. Germline-derived CDR1 and CDR2 are LNHDA and SQIVND (reference sequence). This CDR3 region has 13 residues. Trimming removed 1 base from V and 6 bases from J, with 6 bases in between. The CDR3 here is CASSIGTSGELFF. In DNA form, the CDR3 reads TGTGCCAGTAGTATAGGGACGTCCGGGGAGCTGTTTTTT.

This clone occurred many times. This sequence joins TRBV24-1 and TRBJ1-2, with 7 positions matching TRBD1. Germline V gene data show CDR1 as KGHDR and CDR2 as SFDVKD. V lost 0 bases, J lost 3 bases, and 0 bases stayed unmatched. The CDR3 loop spans 14 amino acids. The CDR3 is CATSDLTGDYGYTF. The DNA of the CDR3 is TGTGCCACCAGTGATTTGACAGGGGACTATGGCTACACCTTC.

A remark on this clone: Since a much larger clone is just one base distant, this may be a read error. The J gene is TRBJ1-1, the V gene TRBV15; no reliable D call. The CDR3 consists of 15 residues. Germline CDR1 and CDR2: LNHNV and YYDKDF (reference sequence). The CDR3 sequence: CATSKDNYLNTGAFF. In DNA form, the CDR3 reads TGTGCCACCAGCAAAGATAACTACTTGAACACTGGAGCTTTCTTT.

This clone was counted at least ten times. This chain links TRBV7-3 with TRBJ2-1, with D possibly being TRBD1 (6 bases). This CDR3 comprises 15 residues. With 5 bases removed from V and 6 bases from J, the gap between germline ends came to 17 bases. Germline CDR1 is SGHTA and CDR2 is FQGTGA. The DNA of the CDR3 is TGTGCCAGCAGCCCCAGACAGGCACAGTCCAATGAGCAGTTCTTC. The encoded protein is CASSPRQAQSNEQFF.

This clone was detected ten times or more. This chain connects TRBV20-1 to TRBJ2-2; D ambiguous. V lost 3 bases and J 7 bases, leaving 9 bases between the germline ends. Germline loops: CDR1 DFQATT, CDR2 SNEGSKA (reference sequence). This CDR3 has 12 residues. The CDR3: CSASGYFGELFF. CDR3 DNA: TGCAGTGCTAGTGGGTATTTCGGGGAGCTGTTTTTT.

In this sample, this clone turned up many times. The gene calls are TRBV10-3 and TRBJ2-3; TRBD2 agrees at 8 bases. V gave up 3 bases and J gave up 7 bases; unmatched junction bases: 9. Germline V lookup: CDR1 ENHRY, CDR2 SYGVKD. The CDR3 consists of 15 residues. The CDR3 sequence is CAISDRAGGRNTQYF. Here the CDR3 DNA reads TGTGCCATCAGTGATAGGGCGGGAGGTAGGAATACGCAGTATTTT.

This clone was seen repeatedly, ten times or more. V gene TRBV4-2 combines with J gene TRBJ2-7; the D gene is possibly TRBD2 (6 bases). Germline CDR1 LGHNA, CDR2 YNFKEQ. Trimming cost V 3 bases and J 3 bases, with 9 bases left between them. The CDR3 totals 13 residues. CDR3 nucleotide sequence: TGTGCCAGCAGCCACCAGACTAGCTACGAGCAGTACTTC. It codes for CASSHQTSYEQYF.

There are many counts of this clone. Different DNA sequences within this sample yield the same CDR3. The rearrangement links TRBV13 to TRBJ2-1; 9 positions match TRBD2. This CDR3 contains 15 residues. Germline assignment: CDR1 PRHDT and CDR2 FYEKMQ (reference sequence). J was trimmed by 4 bases and V by 0 bases; bases with no gene match: 1. The CDR3 protein is CASSLGLAGYNEQFF. CDR3 DNA sequence: TGTGCCAGCAGCTTAGGTCTAGCGGGATACAATGAGCAGTTCTTC.

The chain uses TRBV6-5 and TRBJ1-6; the match to TRBD1 covers 8 bases. J was trimmed by 0 bases and V by 3 bases; bases with no gene match: 4. The V gene's germline CDR1 is MNHEY and CDR2 SVGAGI. The CDR3 is 17 residues long. CDR3 residues: CASSYGDRSSYNSPLHF. DNA for the CDR3: TGTGCCAGCAGTTATGGGGACAGGAGCTCCTATAATTCACCCCTCCACTTT.

This clone occurred many times. The chain has TRBV20-1 and TRBJ2-7; D tentatively reads TRBD1 or TRBD2 (5 bases each). The CDR3 covers 13 residues. The ends were cut back, 2 bases at V and 5 bases at J, with 13 bases in the middle. The germline V gene has CDR1 DFQATT and CDR2 SNEGSKA (reference sequence). This CDR3 reads CSARKTRDHEQYF. The CDR3 coding sequence is TGCAGTGCTAGAAAGACAAGGGACCACGAGCAGTACTTC.

This chain links TRBV29-1 with TRBJ2-3; D is unclear. Germline CDR1 reads SQVTM; CDR2 reads ANQGSEA. The CDR3 is 14 residues long. DNA for the CDR3: TGCAGTGCTATATGGTTCCGGCTCGCAGATACGCAGTATTTT. Protein sequence: CSAIWFRLADTQYF.

J is TRBJ2-6 and V is TRBV30, with 10 bases lining up with TRBD2. The CDR3 totals 17 residues. Per the germline V gene, CDR1 is GTSNPN and CDR2 is SVGIG (reference sequence). Trimming cost V 4 bases and J 2 bases; bases outside gene matches: 8. DNA for the CDR3: TGTGCCTGGAAATCTAGCGGGAGACGAACTGGGGCCAACGTCCTGACTTTC. Translated, it gives CAWKSSGRRTGANVLTF.

This clone was observed a handful of times. This sequence joins TRBV5-6 and TRBJ2-5; D is unresolved. Germline V gene data show CDR1 as SGHDT and CDR2 as YYEEEE. V was pared by 1 base and J by 4 bases, with 8 bases between. The CDR3 is made up of 13 amino acids. The CDR3 DNA follows: TGTGCCAGCAGCTTGTTTCAGGTAGAGACCCAGTACTTC. It translates to CASSLFQVETQYF. Complete variable domain (other parts from reference TRBV5-6 and TRBJ2-5): DAGVTQSPTHLIKTRGQQVTLRCSPKSGHDTVSWYQQALGQGPQFIFQYYEEEERQRGNFPDRFSGHQFPNYSSELNVNALLLGDSALYLCASSLFQVETQYFGPGTRLLVL.

This clone was counted between two and nine times. The conserved phenylalanine or tryptophan normally closing the CDR3 is absent here, so this likely arose from a read error. It is unclear where the CDR3 begins or ends on the DNA, so no DNA is shown, and the CDR3 is as TCRdb lists it. The chain carries TRBV28 and TRBJ2-7; the table's D call, TRBD2, has no DNA check behind it. Germline V gene lookup returns CDR1 MDHEN and CDR2 SYDVKM. The CDR3 has 13 amino acids, counting both end residues. CDR3 loop: CASSSRTWTWLAG.

This clone has at least ten counts. The chain employs TRBV5-1 and TRBJ1-3; D call uncertain. Germline loops: CDR1 SGHRS, CDR2 YFSETQ. Trimming took 3 bases from V and 0 from J, leaving 10 bases between them. There are 15 residues in the CDR3. For the CDR3, the DNA is TGCGCCAGCAGCTACGACTCAAGCTCTGGAAACACCATATATTTT. Its translation: CASSYDSSSGNTIYF.

This clone was detected ten times or more. Here the CDR3 reads CAISGPSGDSYYEQYF. The CDR3 DNA sequence: TGTGCCATCAGTGGGCCCTCTGGGGACAGCTACTACGAGCAGTACTTC. The chain employs TRBV10-3 and TRBJ2-7, with 7 bases fitting TRBD1. CDR3 size: 16 residues. CDR1 is ENHRY and CDR2 is SYGVKD in the germline V gene. Trimming cost V 4 bases and J 3 bases; bases outside gene matches: 12.

This clone is judged medium-sized (0.01 to 0.1%). This chain uses TRBV6-2 or TRBV6-3 with TRBJ2-7; no reliable D call. Between the trimmed V and J ends, which lost 5 bases and 5 bases, there was a span of 16 bases. This CDR3 contains 14 residues. Germline CDR1 is MNHEY and CDR2 is SVGEGT. CDR3 amino acids: CASSTRTPSHEQYF. CDR3 bases: TGTGCCAGCAGTACCCGAACGCCGTCCCACGAGCAGTACTTC.

This clone is medium-sized within its sample. The rearrangement uses TRBV6-1 and TRBJ2-2; TRBD2 matches 8 bases. Trimming cost V 8 bases and J 7 bases; bases outside gene matches: 9. The CDR3 extends over 14 amino acids. Germline CDR1 and CDR2: MNHNS and SASEGT. CDR3 bases: TGTGCCAGCTCCGCGACTAGCGAGGGCGGGGAGCTGTTTTTT. Protein product: CASSATSEGGELFF.

This clone was counted between two and nine times. This clone may be a read error of a much larger clone one base away. V is TRBV28 and J is TRBJ2-4; D unclear. This CDR3 is built from 14 residues. The ends were cut back, 4 bases at V and 5 bases at J, with 12 bases in the middle. CDR1 is MDHEN, CDR2 SYDVKM, per germline. The CDR3 region has the DNA TGTGCCAGCAGTTCGTGTACACTCCAAAACATTCAGTACTTC. It yields the protein CASSSCTLQNIQYF.